This TCR beta chain was identified during a study of blood T cell repertoires in COVID-19. Study background: Italy, Spain and the United States were the sources of the convalescent and acute COVID-19 samples. PBMCs, B-cell-depleted T cells, or T cells were the source of the cDNA or gDNA that made up the material.

The germline CDR1 and CDR2 sequences are SEHNR and FQNEAQ (reference sequence). The V gene lost 2 bases and the J gene lost 9 bases, with 11 bases spanning the gap. The CDR3 consists of 14 residues. Source study methods: From reference gene primer amplification, estimates of nucleated cell counts were derived. Sequencing used immunoSEQ multiplex PCR; TCRdb keeps in-frame clones, though not all of them. Clonal size and the V and J genes are those of that table, whereas D and trimming came from the DNA. The repertoire includes around 170,000 clones, roughly four fifths of them detected once, and about 6.5% sits in the top ten.

The chain has TRBV7-9 and TRBJ1-6, with D uncertain. Sequenced input: peripheral blood. The sequence derives from a woman in her thirties or forties with acute or convalescent COVID-19. The CDR3 sequence: CASSLSPEGSPLHF. In nucleotides, the CDR3 is TGTGCCAGCAGCTTATCCCCTGAGGGTTCACCCCTCCACTTT.